A single TCR beta chain is shown here with its context. Germline CDR1 reads LNHNV; CDR2 reads YYDKDF (reference sequence). The V end lost 8 bases, the J end lost 2 bases, and 13 bases lay between the germline ends. The CDR3 consists of 13 residues. Sequencing was performed with immunoSEQ multiplex PCR; in TCRdb, only in-frame clones are kept and a portion is missing. This sample yields about 64,000 clones, of which around 80% are seen a single time; roughly 2.1% belongs to the top ten. The data stem from a study of OX40 agonist ivuxolimab in advanced cancers. This clonotype was sampled from an adult with an advanced solid tumor such as melanoma, head and neck, liver or kidney cancer. The sequences come from CD4+ or CD8+ T cells sorted from blood, collected in a trial of the OX40 agonist ivuxolimab. The chain carries TRBV15 and TRBJ2-7, with D possibly TRBD2 on 5 matching bases. CDR3 sequence (DNA): TGTGCCACCGCAGACTACACCACCTACGAGCAGTACTTC. Protein: CATADYTTYEQYF.